This is a list of T cell receptor beta chains from one sample in a study of regulatory T cells in long-lasting Graves disease. From the multiplex PCR reads, TCRdb called clonotypes with MiXCR, one entry per CDR3 protein. This table has about 310,000 distinct CDR3 sequences, 22% appearing once. This specimen consisted of peripheral blood mononuclear cells (PBMCs), obtained when the disease was refractory, from a patient treated with antithyroid drugs. These receptors originate from a female donor with Graves disease. The CDR3 runs from the conserved cysteine through the conserved F or W. The order of the fields is J gene, V gene, clone size, D gene, CDR3 protein, CDR3 DNA. D genes are given only for firm matches. Expanded clones get a size class; other rows say once, few or many, or leave the size out.

j_call: TRBJ1-1; v_call: TRBV4-1; clone_size: -; d_call: -; cdr3_aa: CASSPRDMGLNTEAFF; cdr3_nt: TGCGCCAGCAGCCCACGGGATATGGGGCTGAACACTGAAGCTTTCTTT
j_call: TRBJ2-3; v_call: TRBV6-2/TRBV6-3; clone_size: -; d_call: -; cdr3_aa: CASSRKDGHTDTQYF; cdr3_nt: TGTGCCAGCAGCCGTAAGGACGGCCACACAGATACGCAGTATTTT
j_call: TRBJ1-2; v_call: TRBV6-1; clone_size: -; d_call: -; cdr3_aa: CASSQYSAKSYGYTF; cdr3_nt: TGTGCCAGCAGCCAATACTCGGCAAAAAGCTATGGCTACACCTTC
j_call: TRBJ1-4; v_call: TRBV6-2/TRBV6-3; clone_size: many; d_call: -; cdr3_aa: CASSRNSATNEKLFF; cdr3_nt: TGTGCCAGCAGTAGAAACAGTGCAACTAATGAAAAACTGTTTTTT
j_call: TRBJ1-1; v_call: TRBV5-6; clone_size: few; d_call: -; cdr3_aa: CASSLARARIMNTEAFF; cdr3_nt: TGTGCCAGCAGCTTGGCTCGGGCGCGAATCATGAACACTGAAGCTTTCTTT
j_call: TRBJ2-5; v_call: TRBV29-1; clone_size: many; d_call: -; cdr3_aa: CSVAPGFLKETQYF; cdr3_nt: TGCAGCGTTGCCCCTGGTTTCTTAAAAGAGACCCAGTACTTC
j_call: TRBJ2-5; v_call: TRBV20-1; clone_size: few; d_call: -; cdr3_aa: CSARDGSYETQYF; cdr3_nt: TGCAGTGCTAGAGATGGCAGTTATGAGACCCAGTACTTC
j_call: TRBJ2-7; v_call: TRBV27; clone_size: -; d_call: -; cdr3_aa: CASKSRVLTYEQYF; cdr3_nt: TGTGCCAGCAAAAGTAGGGTCCTTACCTACGAGCAGTACTTC
j_call: TRBJ2-7; v_call: TRBV7-9; clone_size: few; d_call: -; cdr3_aa: CASSPTSYYEQYF; cdr3_nt: TGTGCCAGCAGCCCGACGTCATACTACGAGCAGTACTTC
j_call: TRBJ2-7; v_call: TRBV15; clone_size: few; d_call: -; cdr3_aa: CATSIIRAYEQYF; cdr3_nt: TGTGCCACCAGCATAATCAGGGCTTACGAGCAGTACTTC
j_call: TRBJ2-1; v_call: TRBV18; clone_size: -; d_call: TRBD2; cdr3_aa: CASSPGLAGVINEQFF; cdr3_nt: TGTGCCAGCTCACCAGGGCTAGCGGGAGTGATCAATGAGCAGTTCTTC
j_call: TRBJ2-1; v_call: TRBV30; clone_size: -; d_call: -; cdr3_aa: CAWSTYAYNEQFF; cdr3_nt: TGTGCCTGGAGTACATATGCCTACAATGAGCAGTTCTTC
j_call: TRBJ2-2; v_call: TRBV28; clone_size: -; d_call: TRBD2; cdr3_aa: CASRTSGTGELFF; cdr3_nt: TGTGCCAGCAGAACTAGCGGGACTGGGGAGCTGTTTTTT
j_call: TRBJ2-7; v_call: TRBV7-2; clone_size: many; d_call: -; cdr3_aa: CASSVDSYEQYF; cdr3_nt: TGTGCCAGCAGTGTGGACAGCTACGAGCAGTACTTC
j_call: TRBJ2-7; v_call: TRBV3-1; clone_size: many; d_call: -; cdr3_aa: CASSQGGTSYEQYF; cdr3_nt: TGTGCCAGCAGCCAAGGCGGGACCTCCTACGAGCAGTACTTC
j_call: TRBJ2-7; v_call: TRBV28; clone_size: many; d_call: -; cdr3_aa: CASSLSIGGALRGQYF; cdr3_nt: TGTGCCAGCAGTTTAAGTATAGGCGGGGCCCTACGAGGGCAGTACTTC
j_call: TRBJ1-1; v_call: TRBV2; clone_size: many; d_call: -; cdr3_aa: CASSRTENEAFF; cdr3_nt: TGTGCCAGCAGTCGGACAGAAAATGAAGCTTTCTTT
j_call: TRBJ1-2; v_call: TRBV28; clone_size: many; d_call: TRBD1; cdr3_aa: CASSFQWTGSLYGYTF; cdr3_nt: TGTGCCAGCAGTTTTCAATGGACAGGTTCCCTCTATGGCTACACCTTC
j_call: TRBJ2-5; v_call: TRBV30; clone_size: -; d_call: -; cdr3_aa: CAWSPDSNIQETQYF; cdr3_nt: TGTGCCTGGAGTCCTGACAGTAACATACAAGAGACCCAGTACTTC
j_call: TRBJ2-1; v_call: TRBV7-9; clone_size: -; d_call: -; cdr3_aa: CASSFLGGEQFF; cdr3_nt: TGTGCCAGCAGCTTTCTTGGGGGTGAGCAGTTCTTC
j_call: TRBJ1-4; v_call: TRBV12-3/TRBV12-4; clone_size: -; d_call: TRBD1; cdr3_aa: CASGLSGGGEKLFF; cdr3_nt: TGTGCCAGCGGTTTGTCAGGGGGGGGAGAAAAACTGTTTTTT
j_call: TRBJ2-5; v_call: TRBV20-1; clone_size: many; d_call: -; cdr3_aa: CSGQAHEETQYF; cdr3_nt: TGCAGTGGGCAGGCCCATGAAGAGACCCAGTACTTC
j_call: TRBJ2-2; v_call: TRBV11-2; clone_size: many; d_call: -; cdr3_aa: CASSLQGSNTGELFF; cdr3_nt: TGTGCCAGCAGCCTCCAGGGTTCGAACACCGGGGAGCTGTTTTTT
j_call: TRBJ1-4; v_call: TRBV5-1; clone_size: -; d_call: -; cdr3_aa: CASSLELQVPNEKLFF; cdr3_nt: TGCGCCAGCAGCTTGGAGCTTCAAGTACCTAATGAAAAACTGTTTTTT
j_call: TRBJ2-2; v_call: TRBV18; clone_size: few; d_call: -; cdr3_aa: CASSPLRRPGGELFF; cdr3_nt: TGTGCCAGCTCACCACTGAGGCGTCCGGGAGGGGAGCTGTTTTTT
j_call: TRBJ2-2; v_call: TRBV7-3; clone_size: -; d_call: -; cdr3_aa: CASSLLPTGELFF; cdr3_nt: TGTGCCAGCAGCTTACTTCCCACCGGGGAGCTGTTTTTT
j_call: TRBJ1-2; v_call: TRBV3-1; clone_size: many; d_call: -; cdr3_aa: CASSQDWNTIYGYTF; cdr3_nt: TGTGCCAGCAGCCAAGATTGGAACACGATCTATGGCTACACCTTC
j_call: TRBJ2-3; v_call: TRBV12-3/TRBV12-4; clone_size: few; d_call: -; cdr3_aa: CASSSITDTQYF; cdr3_nt: TGTGCCAGCAGTTCTATCACAGATACGCAGTATTTT
j_call: TRBJ2-7; v_call: TRBV7-2; clone_size: -; d_call: TRBD2; cdr3_aa: CASSLPRGPAGVSYEQYF; cdr3_nt: TGTGCCAGCAGCCTACCTAGGGGACCAGCGGGGGTCTCCTACGAGCAGTACTTC
j_call: TRBJ2-5; v_call: TRBV6-2/TRBV6-3; clone_size: few; d_call: TRBD1; cdr3_aa: CATGDRDRGLETQYF; cdr3_nt: TGTGCCACAGGTGACCGGGACAGGGGGCTGGAGACCCAGTACTTC
j_call: TRBJ2-3; v_call: TRBV30; clone_size: -; d_call: TRBD2; cdr3_aa: CAWSVGAGAEDTQYF; cdr3_nt: TGTGCCTGGAGTGTAGGGGCGGGAGCCGAAGATACGCAGTATTTT
j_call: TRBJ2-4; v_call: TRBV20-1; clone_size: few; d_call: -; cdr3_aa: CSAVRGQETKNIQYF; cdr3_nt: TGCAGTGCTGTCCGGGGACAAGAAACAAAAAACATTCAGTACTTC
j_call: TRBJ2-2; v_call: TRBV7-2; clone_size: -; d_call: TRBD2; cdr3_aa: CASSIRTSGTNTGELFF; cdr3_nt: TGTGCCAGCAGCATAAGGACTAGCGGGACGAACACCGGGGAGCTGTTTTTT
j_call: TRBJ2-5; v_call: TRBV28; clone_size: -; d_call: TRBD2; cdr3_aa: CATSVVGGPEETQYF; cdr3_nt: TGTGCCACCTCGGTAGTGGGAGGGCCGGAAGAGACCCAGTACTTC
j_call: TRBJ1-2; v_call: TRBV2; clone_size: many; d_call: -; cdr3_aa: CASSVRGDYGYTF; cdr3_nt: TGTGCCAGCAGTGTACGGGGGGACTATGGCTACACCTTC
j_call: TRBJ1-1; v_call: TRBV30; clone_size: -; d_call: -; cdr3_aa: CACRVWNTEAFF; cdr3_nt: TGTGCCTGTAGGGTCTGGAACACTGAAGCTTTCTTT
j_call: TRBJ2-2; v_call: TRBV7-9; clone_size: few; d_call: -; cdr3_aa: CASSSPLWTGELFF; cdr3_nt: TGTGCCAGCAGCTCCCCACTTTGGACCGGGGAGCTGTTTTTT
j_call: TRBJ2-3; v_call: TRBV7-2; clone_size: -; d_call: -; cdr3_aa: CASSWKGDTDTQYF; cdr3_nt: TGTGCCAGCAGCTGGAAGGGAGACACAGATACGCAGTATTTT
j_call: TRBJ1-1; v_call: TRBV6-2/TRBV6-3; clone_size: few; d_call: -; cdr3_aa: CASSYSSTEAFF; cdr3_nt: TGTGCCAGCAGTTACTCTTCCACTGAAGCTTTCTTT
j_call: TRBJ1-1; v_call: TRBV7-8; clone_size: -; d_call: -; cdr3_aa: CASSPRANTEAFF; cdr3_nt: TGTGCCAGCAGCCCACGGGCCAACACTGAAGCTTTCTTT
j_call: TRBJ1-2; v_call: TRBV6-1; clone_size: many; d_call: -; cdr3_aa: CASIETGWDGYTF; cdr3_nt: TGTGCCAGCATTGAGACAGGATGGGATGGCTACACCTTC
j_call: TRBJ2-1; v_call: TRBV11-2; clone_size: -; d_call: -; cdr3_aa: CASSLPLREQFF; cdr3_nt: TGTGCCAGCAGCCTCCCACTAAGGGAGCAGTTCTTC
j_call: TRBJ2-2; v_call: TRBV7-2; clone_size: -; d_call: -; cdr3_aa: CANSTSGVWGTGELFF; cdr3_nt: TGTGCCAACAGTACCAGTGGAGTCTGGGGCACCGGGGAGCTGTTTTTT
j_call: TRBJ2-2; v_call: TRBV3-1; clone_size: few; d_call: -; cdr3_aa: CAALEQTGPGQDAGELFF; cdr3_nt: TGTGCCGCCCTGGAACAAACAGGGCCAGGTCAGGATGCCGGGGAGCTGTTTTTT
j_call: TRBJ1-1; v_call: TRBV30; clone_size: few; d_call: -; cdr3_aa: CAWNQGVMNTEAFF; cdr3_nt: TGTGCCTGGAACCAAGGGGTAATGAACACTGAAGCTTTCTTT
j_call: TRBJ2-7; v_call: TRBV15; clone_size: -; d_call: -; cdr3_aa: CATSRGRDRGYEQYF; cdr3_nt: TGTGCCACCAGCAGAGGACGAGACAGAGGATACGAGCAGTACTTC
j_call: TRBJ1-3; v_call: TRBV7-2; clone_size: few; d_call: -; cdr3_aa: CASSFGASSGNTIYF; cdr3_nt: TGTGCCAGCAGCTTTGGGGCGAGCTCTGGAAACACCATATATTTT
j_call: TRBJ1-2; v_call: TRBV10-3; clone_size: many; d_call: TRBD1; cdr3_aa: CAISEGQGSGYTF; cdr3_nt: TGTGCCATCAGTGAAGGACAGGGTAGCGGCTACACCTTC
j_call: TRBJ2-5; v_call: TRBV20-1; clone_size: many; d_call: -; cdr3_aa: CSARDERSIETQYF; cdr3_nt: TGCAGTGCTAGAGATGAGCGTTCGATTGAGACCCAGTACTTC
j_call: TRBJ2-6; v_call: TRBV2; clone_size: many; d_call: -; cdr3_aa: CASSEATSGANVLTF; cdr3_nt: TGTGCCAGCAGTGAAGCCACCTCTGGGGCCAACGTCCTGACTTTC
j_call: TRBJ2-7; v_call: TRBV19; clone_size: few; d_call: TRBD1; cdr3_aa: CASSIDRDRSSYEQYF; cdr3_nt: TGTGCCAGTAGTATAGACCGGGACAGAAGCTCCTACGAGCAGTACTTC
j_call: TRBJ2-7; v_call: TRBV12-3/TRBV12-4; clone_size: many; d_call: -; cdr3_aa: CASSLGRPYYEQYF; cdr3_nt: TGTGCCAGCAGTTTAGGTAGACCCTACTACGAGCAGTACTTC
j_call: TRBJ1-2; v_call: TRBV11-2; clone_size: many; d_call: -; cdr3_aa: CASSPPGRLAYNYGYTF; cdr3_nt: TGTGCCAGCAGCCCACCGGGACGGCTAGCTTATAACTATGGCTACACCTTC
j_call: TRBJ2-7; v_call: TRBV28; clone_size: -; d_call: TRBD2; cdr3_aa: CASSFNGREAYEQYF; cdr3_nt: TGTGCCAGCAGTTTCAACGGGAGGGAGGCCTACGAGCAGTACTTC
j_call: TRBJ1-5; v_call: TRBV20-1; clone_size: many; d_call: TRBD1; cdr3_aa: CSANYRGGYSNQPQHF; cdr3_nt: TGCAGTGCTAACTACAGGGGGGGATATAGCAATCAGCCCCAGCATTTT